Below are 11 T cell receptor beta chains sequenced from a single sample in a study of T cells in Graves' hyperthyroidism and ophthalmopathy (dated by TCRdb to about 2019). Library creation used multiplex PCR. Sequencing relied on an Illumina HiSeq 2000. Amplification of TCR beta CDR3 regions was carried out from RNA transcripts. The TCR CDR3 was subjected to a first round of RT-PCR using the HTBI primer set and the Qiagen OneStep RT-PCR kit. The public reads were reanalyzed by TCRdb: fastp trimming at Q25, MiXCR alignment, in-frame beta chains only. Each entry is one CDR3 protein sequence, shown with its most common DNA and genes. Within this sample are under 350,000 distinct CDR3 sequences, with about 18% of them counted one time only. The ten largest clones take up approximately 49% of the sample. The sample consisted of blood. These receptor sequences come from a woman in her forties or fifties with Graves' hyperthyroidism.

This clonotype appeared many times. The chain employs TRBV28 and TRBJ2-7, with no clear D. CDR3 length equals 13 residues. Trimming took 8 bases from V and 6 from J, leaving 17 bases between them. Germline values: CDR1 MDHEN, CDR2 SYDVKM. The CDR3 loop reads CASQTPPPPEQYF. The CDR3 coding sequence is TGTGCCAGCCAGACACCTCCGCCGCCCGAGCAGTACTTC.

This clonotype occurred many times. The CDR3: CASSQGNYEQYF. The DNA for the CDR3 is TGTGCCAGCAGCCAAGGGAACTACGAGCAGTACTTC. This chain links TRBV14 with TRBJ2-7, with no clear D. The V end lost 1 base, the J end lost 3 bases, and 4 bases lay between the germline ends. Germline V gives CDR1 SGHDN, CDR2 FVKESK. CDR3 size: 12 residues. Based on the CDR3 plus reference TRBV14 and TRBJ2-7, the full variable domain is EAGVTQFPSHSVIEKGQTVTLRCDPISGHDNLYWYRRVMGKEIKFLLHFVKESKQDESGMPNNRFLAERTGGTYSTLKVQPAELEDSGVYFCASSQGNYEQYFGPGTRLTVT.

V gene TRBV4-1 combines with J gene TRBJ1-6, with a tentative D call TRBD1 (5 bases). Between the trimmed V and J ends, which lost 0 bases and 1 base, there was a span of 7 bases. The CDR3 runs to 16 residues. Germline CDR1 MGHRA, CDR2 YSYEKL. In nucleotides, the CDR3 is TGCGCCAGCAGCCAAGATAGGGGTTCCTATAATTCACCCCTCCACTTT. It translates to CASSQDRGSYNSPLHF.

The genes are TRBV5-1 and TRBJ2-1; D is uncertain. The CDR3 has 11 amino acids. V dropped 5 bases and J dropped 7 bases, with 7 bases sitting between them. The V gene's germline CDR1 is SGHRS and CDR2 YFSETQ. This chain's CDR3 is CASREGNEQFF. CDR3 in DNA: TGCGCCAGCAGGGAAGGGAATGAGCAGTTCTTC.

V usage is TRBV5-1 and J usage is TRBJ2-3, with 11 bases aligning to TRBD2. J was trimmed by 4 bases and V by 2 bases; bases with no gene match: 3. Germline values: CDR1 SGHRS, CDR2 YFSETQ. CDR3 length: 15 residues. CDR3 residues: CASSFGTSGSDTQYF. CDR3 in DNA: TGCGCCAGCAGCTTCGGGACTAGCGGCTCAGATACGCAGTATTTT.

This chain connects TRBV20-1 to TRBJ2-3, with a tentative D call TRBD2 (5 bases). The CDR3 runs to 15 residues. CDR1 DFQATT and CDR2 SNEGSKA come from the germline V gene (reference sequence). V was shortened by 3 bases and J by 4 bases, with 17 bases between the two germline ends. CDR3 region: CSAREASTFSDTQYF. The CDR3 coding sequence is TGCAGTGCTAGGGAGGCTAGCACCTTCTCAGATACGCAGTATTTT.

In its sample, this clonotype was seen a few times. CDR3 sequence (DNA): TGTGCCAGGGGACAGAAGGACCCAAGCTCCTATAATTCACCCCTCCACTTT. This codes for CARGQKDPSSYNSPLHF. V and J are TRBV2 and TRBJ1-6; 7 bases align to TRBD1. J was trimmed by 0 bases and V by 9 bases; bases with no gene match: 11. Germline loops: CDR1 SNHLY, CDR2 FYNNEI. The CDR3 has 17 residues.

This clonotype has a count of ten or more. The CDR3 reads CASRQEFSYNEQFF. The CDR3 bases are TGTGCCAGCAGACAGGAGTTTTCCTACAATGAGCAGTTCTTC. The chain employs TRBV6-1 and TRBJ2-1; the D gene is possibly TRBD1 (5 bases). V lost 6 bases and J lost 1, with 10 bases in between. This CDR3 has 14 residues. CDR1 and CDR2 from the germline V gene are MNHNS and SASEGT.

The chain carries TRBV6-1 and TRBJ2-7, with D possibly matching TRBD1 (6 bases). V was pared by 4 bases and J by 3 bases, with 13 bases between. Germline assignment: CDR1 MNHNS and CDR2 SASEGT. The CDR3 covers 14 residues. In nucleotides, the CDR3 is TGTGCCAGCAGTGGAAGTCAGGGGTTCTACGAGCAGTACGTC. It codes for CASSGSQGFYEQYV.

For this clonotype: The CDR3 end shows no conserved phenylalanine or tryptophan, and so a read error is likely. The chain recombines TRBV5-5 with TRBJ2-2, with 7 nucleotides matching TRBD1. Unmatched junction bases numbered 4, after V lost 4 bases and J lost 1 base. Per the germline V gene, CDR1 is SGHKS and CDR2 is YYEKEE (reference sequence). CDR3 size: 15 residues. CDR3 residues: CASSPRTGNTGELFS. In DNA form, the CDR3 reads TGTGCCAGCAGCCCTAGGACAGGGAACACCGGGGAGCTGTTTTCT.

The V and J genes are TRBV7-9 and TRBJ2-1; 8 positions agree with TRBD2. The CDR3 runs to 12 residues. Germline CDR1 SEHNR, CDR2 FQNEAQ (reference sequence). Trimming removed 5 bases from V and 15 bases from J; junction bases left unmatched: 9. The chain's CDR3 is CASSGTGTRPFF. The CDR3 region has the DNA TGTGCCAGCAGCGGAACCGGGACTAGACCGTTCTTC.